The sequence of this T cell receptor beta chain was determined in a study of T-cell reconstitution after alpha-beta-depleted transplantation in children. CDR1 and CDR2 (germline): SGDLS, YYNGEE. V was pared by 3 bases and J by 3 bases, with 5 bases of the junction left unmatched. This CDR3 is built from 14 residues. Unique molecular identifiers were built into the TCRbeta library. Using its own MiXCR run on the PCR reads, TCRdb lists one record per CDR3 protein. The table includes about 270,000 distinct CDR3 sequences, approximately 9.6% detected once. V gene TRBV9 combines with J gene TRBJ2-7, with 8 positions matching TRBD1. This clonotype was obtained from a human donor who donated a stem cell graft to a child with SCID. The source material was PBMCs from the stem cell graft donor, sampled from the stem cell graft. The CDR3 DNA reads TGTGCCAGCAGCGCCGGCGGACAGGGCTACGAGCAGTACTTC. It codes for CASSAGGQGYEQYF.